The source of this T cell receptor beta chain is a study of blood T cells in healthy people across ages. About the study: There was about one barcoded beta molecule captured by template switching per two T cells.

Looked up from germline, CDR1 is ENHRY and CDR2 is SYGVKD. The CDR3 spans 15 residues. The V gene lost 4 bases and the J gene lost 1 base, with 13 bases spanning the gap. PCR was performed a second time for about 7 to 11 cycles using a sample-barcoded 5' primer and a J-beta primer mix. TCRdb analysed the 5' RACE reads with MiXCR anew, one entry per CDR3 protein. The sample has around 500,000 distinct CDR3 sequences, roughly 48% seen once; the top ten hold 20% to 25%. The rearrangement uses TRBV10-3 and TRBJ1-1; D is perhaps TRBD1 (5 bases). The sequence was obtained from an elderly man in good health. Material: blood. The CDR3 region has the DNA TGTGCCATCAGTGTGCGGGACGGCAGGAACACTGAAGCTTTCTTT. This gives the protein CAISVRDGRNTEAFF.